This TCR beta chain was captured in a study of shared clonotypes between healthy human individuals. Turning to the study itself: Researchers drew samples from a couple of women and a few men aged 18 to 49. Points from the study as a whole: Although depth was large, rarefaction showed that sequencing of the sorted subsets was incomplete. Naive subsets tended to show greater estimated richness than memory subsets.

This CDR3 spans 17 amino acids. Germline-derived CDR1 and CDR2 are MGHRA and YSYEKL. The V and J ends lost 1 base and 5 bases, in that order; junction bases with no gene match: 6. In the authors' workflow: Junction-only immunoSEQ data arrived without quality scores, meaning filtering differed. Sequencing was performed with immunoSEQ multiplex PCR; in TCRdb, only in-frame clones are kept and a portion is missing. V, J and clone size are taken as reported in that table, and D and trimming were inferred from the DNA itself. The sample has about 1,900,000 clones, about 95% seen once. Comment on this clone: Its cognate antigen is unknown.

CD45RO-negative, CCR7-selected cells formed the naive CD8 fraction, which excluded terminally differentiated effector memory CD45RA+ cells. The TCR comes from a man aged 18 to 29 in good health. This sequence joins TRBV4-1 and TRBJ2-2; 11 bases are shared with TRBD1. Sample: naive CD8+ T cells sorted from blood. The CDR3 bases are TGCGCCAGCAGCCAAGGATCCGGGACAGGGGGAACCGGGGAGCTGTTTTTT. Protein sequence: CASSQGSGTGGTGELFF.